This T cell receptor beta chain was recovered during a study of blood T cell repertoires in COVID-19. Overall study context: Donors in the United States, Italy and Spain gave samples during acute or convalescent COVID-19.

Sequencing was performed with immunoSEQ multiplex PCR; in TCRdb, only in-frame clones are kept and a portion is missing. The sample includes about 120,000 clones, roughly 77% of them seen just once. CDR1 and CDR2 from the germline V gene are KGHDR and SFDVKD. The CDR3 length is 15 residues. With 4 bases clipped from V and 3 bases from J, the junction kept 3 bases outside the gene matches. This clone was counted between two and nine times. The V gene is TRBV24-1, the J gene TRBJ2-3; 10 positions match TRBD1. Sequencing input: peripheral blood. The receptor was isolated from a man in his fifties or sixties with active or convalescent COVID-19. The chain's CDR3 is CATSDPGQGTDTQYF. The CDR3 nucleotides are TGTGCCACCAGTGACCCGGGACAGGGGACAGATACGCAGTATTTT.